A selection of T cell receptor beta chains follows, all from one sample in a study of shared clonotypes between healthy human individuals. Assay: immunoSEQ multiplex PCR; the TCRdb copy retains only in-frame clones and omits some. The table has about 380,000 clones, about 97% seen once. The sequencing sample was made of memory CD8+ T cells sorted from blood. All receptors derive from a man between 25 and 39 years old in good health. CDR3s include the opening cysteine and the closing phenylalanine or tryptophan. Fields, in order: J gene, clone size, V gene, D gene, CDR3 DNA, CDR3 protein. D genes are given only for firm matches. Only part of the rows carry a size: once, few, many, or a class if the clone is expanded.

j_gene: TRBJ1-1; abundance: NA; v_gene: TRBV29-1; d_gene: TRBD1; CDR3nt: TGCAGCGTCGGACAGGGGGCTGGGGTAGCTTTCTTT; CDR3aa: CSVGQGAGVAFF
j_gene: TRBJ1-1; abundance: once; v_gene: TRBV10-3; d_gene: NA; CDR3nt: TGTGCCATCCGGAAGGCGGGGGGAGTGAACACTGAAGCTTTCTTT; CDR3aa: CAIRKAGGVNTEAFF
j_gene: TRBJ1-2; abundance: NA; v_gene: TRBV7-8; d_gene: TRBD1; CDR3nt: TGTGCCAGCAGCTTAGCGCCTACAGGGGGAGATGGCTACACCTTC; CDR3aa: CASSLAPTGGDGYTF
j_gene: TRBJ2-1; abundance: once; v_gene: TRBV27; d_gene: TRBD1; CDR3nt: TGTGCCAGCAGTCCGGACAGGGGGAGGAATGAGCAGTTCTTC; CDR3aa: CASSPDRGRNEQFF
j_gene: TRBJ2-2; abundance: once; v_gene: TRBV4-2; d_gene: NA; CDR3nt: TGTGCCAGCAGCCCCAACCTCTCGAACACCGGGGAGCTGTTTTTT; CDR3aa: CASSPNLSNTGELFF
j_gene: TRBJ1-1; abundance: NA; v_gene: TRBV10-2; d_gene: NA; CDR3nt: TGCGCCAGCTACTTCTCGCGGGGGGTGCGGAACACTGAAGCTTTCTTT; CDR3aa: CASYFSRGVRNTEAFF
j_gene: TRBJ2-3; abundance: NA; v_gene: TRBV7-2; d_gene: NA; CDR3nt: TGTGCCAGCAGCTTAATTTGGCGGGGCGCAGATACGCAGTATTTT; CDR3aa: CASSLIWRGADTQYF
j_gene: TRBJ1-3; abundance: once; v_gene: TRBV2; d_gene: NA; CDR3nt: TGTGCCAGCAGTGAAGGGGAGGACCCCTGGGGGTCTGGAAACACCATATATTTT; CDR3aa: CASSEGEDPWGSGNTIYF
j_gene: TRBJ2-2; abundance: once; v_gene: TRBV9; d_gene: NA; CDR3nt: TGTGCCAGCAGCGCCCCCAGTGTCGCGGGTGGGACCGGGGAGCTGTTTTTT; CDR3aa: CASSAPSVAGGTGELFF
j_gene: TRBJ1-1; abundance: NA; v_gene: TRBV29-1; d_gene: NA; CDR3nt: TGCAGCGTTGTGGGCGGACATTACACTGAAGCTTTCTTT; CDR3aa: CSVVGGHYTEAFF
j_gene: TRBJ2-3; abundance: NA; v_gene: TRBV11-2; d_gene: NA; CDR3nt: TGTGCCAGCAGCCAGAATCGGTGGGGCACAGATACGCAGTATTTT; CDR3aa: CASSQNRWGTDTQYF
j_gene: TRBJ2-1; abundance: NA; v_gene: TRBV19; d_gene: TRBD2; CDR3nt: TGTGCCAGTAGTCAAACCGGGACTACAGAGCAGTTCTTC; CDR3aa: CASSQTGTTEQFF
j_gene: TRBJ2-2; abundance: NA; v_gene: TRBV19; d_gene: NA; CDR3nt: TGTGCCAGTAGTATAGTCCAGAACACCGGGGAGCTGTTTTTT; CDR3aa: CASSIVQNTGELFF
j_gene: TRBJ2-1; abundance: NA; v_gene: TRBV2; d_gene: TRBD1; CDR3nt: TGTGCCAGCAGTCGACAGGGCGTCTACAATGAGCAGTTCTTC; CDR3aa: CASSRQGVYNEQFF
j_gene: TRBJ2-7; abundance: NA; v_gene: TRBV5-1; d_gene: TRBD2; CDR3nt: TGCGCCAGCAAAAACGATCTAGCGGGACCTTGGGAAGAGCAGTACTTC; CDR3aa: CASKNDLAGPWEEQYF
j_gene: TRBJ1-4; abundance: NA; v_gene: TRBV4-1; d_gene: NA; CDR3nt: TGCGCCAGCAGCCCGCCTCACAGGCCTCGTAATGAAAAACTGTTTTTT; CDR3aa: CASSPPHRPRNEKLFF
j_gene: TRBJ2-7; abundance: NA; v_gene: TRBV5-6; d_gene: TRBD2; CDR3nt: TGTGCCAGCAGGCTACTAGCGGGAGGGCCCTACGAGCAGTACTTC; CDR3aa: CASRLLAGGPYEQYF
j_gene: TRBJ1-2; abundance: NA; v_gene: TRBV27; d_gene: TRBD1; CDR3nt: TGTGCCAGCAGTGGCGACAGGGACTTCTATGGCTACACCTTC; CDR3aa: CASSGDRDFYGYTF
j_gene: TRBJ1-5; abundance: NA; v_gene: TRBV4-2; d_gene: NA; CDR3nt: TGTGCCAGCAGCCAAGATCGGAATAGCAATCAGCCCCAGCATTTT; CDR3aa: CASSQDRNSNQPQHF
j_gene: TRBJ2-3; abundance: NA; v_gene: TRBV7-2; d_gene: NA; CDR3nt: TGTGCCAGCAGCAGACCTTACCATGGGACAGATACGCAGTATTTT; CDR3aa: CASSRPYHGTDTQYF
j_gene: TRBJ2-7; abundance: NA; v_gene: TRBV5-1; d_gene: NA; CDR3nt: TGCGCCAGCAGCGGTAGTTGGAGCGAGCAGTACTTC; CDR3aa: CASSGSWSEQYF
j_gene: TRBJ2-3; abundance: NA; v_gene: TRBV15; d_gene: NA; CDR3nt: TGTGCCACCAGCAGAGCCCCGATCAGCACAGATACGCAGTATTTT; CDR3aa: CATSRAPISTDTQYF
j_gene: TRBJ2-7; abundance: NA; v_gene: TRBV5-1; d_gene: NA; CDR3nt: TGCGCCAGCAGCAGCGGCAGTACCTACGAGCAGTACTTC; CDR3aa: CASSSGSTYEQYF
j_gene: TRBJ1-4; abundance: NA; v_gene: TRBV7-9; d_gene: NA; CDR3nt: TGTGCCAGTAGGGACAATGAAAAACTGTTTTTT; CDR3aa: CASRDNEKLFF
j_gene: TRBJ1-2; abundance: NA; v_gene: TRBV28; d_gene: NA; CDR3nt: TGTGCCAGCAGTTTACAGGGGATTAATGGCTACACCTTC; CDR3aa: CASSLQGINGYTF
j_gene: TRBJ2-7; abundance: NA; v_gene: TRBV10-1; d_gene: NA; CDR3nt: TGCGCCAGCAGTGACAGCTACTCCTACGAGCAGTACTTC; CDR3aa: CASSDSYSYEQYF
j_gene: TRBJ2-5; abundance: NA; v_gene: TRBV18; d_gene: NA; CDR3nt: TGTGCCAGCTCTCAACGCCAGGGGGGACGGCAAGAGACCCAGTACTTC; CDR3aa: CASSQRQGGRQETQYF
j_gene: TRBJ1-1; abundance: NA; v_gene: TRBV10-2; d_gene: TRBD1; CDR3nt: TGCGCCAGCAGATCAAGGACAGGGGAGGACACTGAAGCTTTCTTT; CDR3aa: CASRSRTGEDTEAFF
j_gene: TRBJ2-2; abundance: NA; v_gene: TRBV30; d_gene: NA; CDR3nt: TGTGCCTGGAAGGAGGGAGCGGCACCCGGGGAGCTGTTTTTT; CDR3aa: CAWKEGAAPGELFF
j_gene: TRBJ2-3; abundance: NA; v_gene: TRBV29-1; d_gene: TRBD2; CDR3nt: TGCAGCGTTGCGGGAGGGCCTAGCACAGATACGCAGTATTTT; CDR3aa: CSVAGGPSTDTQYF
j_gene: TRBJ2-7; abundance: NA; v_gene: TRBV5-4; d_gene: TRBD2; CDR3nt: TGTGCCAGCAGCGTTGAGGGGAGGGGATACGAGCAGTACTTC; CDR3aa: CASSVEGRGYEQYF
j_gene: TRBJ2-6; abundance: NA; v_gene: TRBV18; d_gene: NA; CDR3nt: TGTGCCAGCTCATCCTATTTGGACATTTACAAACGGGCCAACGTCCTGACTTTC; CDR3aa: CASSSYLDIYKRANVLTF
j_gene: TRBJ1-1; abundance: NA; v_gene: TRBV7-6; d_gene: TRBD1; CDR3nt: TGTGCCAGCAGTTCGACAGGGAGACGCACTGAAGCTTTCTTT; CDR3aa: CASSSTGRRTEAFF
j_gene: TRBJ2-7; abundance: NA; v_gene: TRBV5-1; d_gene: TRBD2; CDR3nt: TGCGCCAGCAGCTTCCTAAGCGGGAGGGCCTACGAGCAGTACTTC; CDR3aa: CASSFLSGRAYEQYF
j_gene: TRBJ2-3; abundance: NA; v_gene: TRBV5-4; d_gene: NA; CDR3nt: TGTGCCAGCAGCACTGCACTACAGTCGTCAGATACGCAGTATTTT; CDR3aa: CASSTALQSSDTQYF
j_gene: TRBJ2-1; abundance: NA; v_gene: TRBV9; d_gene: NA; CDR3nt: TGTGCCAGCAGCGTACTAGCGAAAGATGAGCAGTTCTTC; CDR3aa: CASSVLAKDEQFF
j_gene: TRBJ2-7; abundance: NA; v_gene: TRBV10-3; d_gene: NA; CDR3nt: TGTGCCATCAGTGAGCAGGGGGGTACGGGGGAGCAGTACTTC; CDR3aa: CAISEQGGTGEQYF
j_gene: TRBJ1-3; abundance: NA; v_gene: TRBV28; d_gene: NA; CDR3nt: TGTGCCAGCAGTGGTTGGGTGTCCTTCTCTGGAAACACCATATATTTT; CDR3aa: CASSGWVSFSGNTIYF
j_gene: TRBJ2-3; abundance: NA; v_gene: TRBV11-3; d_gene: NA; CDR3nt: TGTGCCAGCAGCACTAGTAGGGGGGCAGATACGCAGTATTTT; CDR3aa: CASSTSRGADTQYF
j_gene: TRBJ2-7; abundance: NA; v_gene: TRBV7-9; d_gene: TRBD1; CDR3nt: TGTGCCAGCAGCTTAAGGTCCGGGACAGGGAGCCACGAGCAGTACTTC; CDR3aa: CASSLRSGTGSHEQYF
j_gene: TRBJ2-5; abundance: NA; v_gene: TRBV4-2; d_gene: TRBD2; CDR3nt: TGTGCCAGCAGCCCACTAGCGGCTCAAGAGACCCAGTACTTC; CDR3aa: CASSPLAAQETQYF
j_gene: TRBJ1-1; abundance: NA; v_gene: TRBV6-5; d_gene: NA; CDR3nt: TGTGCCAGCAGCTGGGGGACTGAAGCTTTCTTT; CDR3aa: CASSWGTEAFF
j_gene: TRBJ2-4; abundance: NA; v_gene: TRBV19; d_gene: TRBD1; CDR3nt: TGTGCCAGTAGTATTGATACAGGGGGAGGAAACATTCAGTACTTC; CDR3aa: CASSIDTGGGNIQYF
j_gene: TRBJ1-3; abundance: NA; v_gene: TRBV7-9; d_gene: NA; CDR3nt: TGTGCCAGCAGGGGGTCGTCCTCTGGAAACACCATATATTTT; CDR3aa: CASRGSSSGNTIYF
j_gene: TRBJ2-1; abundance: NA; v_gene: TRBV13; d_gene: TRBD2; CDR3nt: TGTGCCAGCCGATCCGTTCCAGGTGTCAAGCGGGATACTTCCTACAATGAGCAGTTCTTC; CDR3aa: CASRSVPGVKRDTSYNEQFF
j_gene: TRBJ2-1; abundance: NA; v_gene: TRBV5-4; d_gene: NA; CDR3nt: TGTGCCAGCAGCCCGGCCCGGGCGGCCTACAATGAGCAGTTCTTC; CDR3aa: CASSPARAAYNEQFF
j_gene: TRBJ1-5; abundance: NA; v_gene: TRBV28; d_gene: NA; CDR3nt: TGTGCCAGCAGTCGGGGGGGGGCTCAGCCCCAGCATTTT; CDR3aa: CASSRGGAQPQHF
j_gene: TRBJ1-4; abundance: few; v_gene: TRBV10-3; d_gene: TRBD1; CDR3nt: TGTGCCATCAGTGAGGACAGGGTTTATGAAAAACTGTTTTTT; CDR3aa: CAISEDRVYEKLFF
j_gene: TRBJ2-3; abundance: NA; v_gene: TRBV28; d_gene: NA; CDR3nt: TGTGCCAGCAGTTTAATCTTAAGGGCAGATACGCAGTATTTT; CDR3aa: CASSLILRADTQYF
j_gene: TRBJ2-5; abundance: NA; v_gene: TRBV7-2; d_gene: TRBD2; CDR3nt: TGTGCCAGCAGCTTAAGGTTTATAGCGGGAGAGACCCAGTACTTC; CDR3aa: CASSLRFIAGETQYF
j_gene: TRBJ2-3; abundance: NA; v_gene: TRBV5-6; d_gene: NA; CDR3nt: TGTGCCAGCAGCTTGTTCATCACAGATACGCAGTATTTT; CDR3aa: CASSLFITDTQYF
j_gene: TRBJ2-7; abundance: NA; v_gene: TRBV6-1; d_gene: NA; CDR3nt: TGTGCCAGCAGCTTGGACATTCCCTCCTACGAGCAGTACTTC; CDR3aa: CASSLDIPSYEQYF
j_gene: TRBJ2-7; abundance: NA; v_gene: TRBV19; d_gene: NA; CDR3nt: TGTGCCAGTAGTAGGACACAAACAGGGATGGAAGAGCAGTACTTC; CDR3aa: CASSRTQTGMEEQYF
j_gene: TRBJ2-2; abundance: NA; v_gene: TRBV11-2; d_gene: NA; CDR3nt: TGTGCCAGCAGCTGGGGGACCGGGGAGCTGTTTTTT; CDR3aa: CASSWGTGELFF
j_gene: TRBJ1-2; abundance: NA; v_gene: TRBV28; d_gene: NA; CDR3nt: TGTGCCAGCAGCTGGGAGGTGGGCTATGGCTACACCTTC; CDR3aa: CASSWEVGYGYTF
j_gene: TRBJ2-2; abundance: NA; v_gene: TRBV10-3; d_gene: TRBD2; CDR3nt: TGTGCCATCAGTGAGTCAACTAGCGCCGGGGAGCTGTTTTTT; CDR3aa: CAISESTSAGELFF
j_gene: TRBJ1-5; abundance: NA; v_gene: TRBV28; d_gene: TRBD1; CDR3nt: TGTGCCATCATGGACAGGGGAAATCAGCCCCAGCATTTT; CDR3aa: CAIMDRGNQPQHF
j_gene: TRBJ1-4; abundance: NA; v_gene: TRBV28; d_gene: NA; CDR3nt: TGTGCCAGCAGTTGGTTTGGGACAAATGAAAAACTGTTTTTT; CDR3aa: CASSWFGTNEKLFF
j_gene: TRBJ1-1; abundance: once; v_gene: TRBV28; d_gene: TRBD1; CDR3nt: TGTGCCAGCAGTCCAGGGACAGTTTTCACTGAAGCTTTCTTT; CDR3aa: CASSPGTVFTEAFF